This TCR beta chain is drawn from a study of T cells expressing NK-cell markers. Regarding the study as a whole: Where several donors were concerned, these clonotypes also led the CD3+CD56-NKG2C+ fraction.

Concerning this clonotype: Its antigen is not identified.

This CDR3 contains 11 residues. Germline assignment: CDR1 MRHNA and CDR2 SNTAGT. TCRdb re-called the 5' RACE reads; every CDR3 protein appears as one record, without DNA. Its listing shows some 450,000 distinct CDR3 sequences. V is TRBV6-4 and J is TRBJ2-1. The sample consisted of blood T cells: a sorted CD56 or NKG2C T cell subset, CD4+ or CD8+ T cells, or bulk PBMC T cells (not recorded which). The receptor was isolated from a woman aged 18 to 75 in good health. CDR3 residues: CASISEDEQFF.